This is a list of T cell receptor beta chains from one sample in a study of shared T cell receptors in the human thymus. Clones were sequenced by immunoSEQ multiplex PCR, and TCRdb holds only the in-frame ones, with some missing. This table holds hundreds of thousands of clones, around 78% found once. This same sample was also part of a study on human thymus T cells.

Sequenced sample: thymocytes. These receptors were taken from a boy in the first two years of life with a congenital heart defect. Each CDR3 is given with its conserved first and last residue. The D gene is left open where the match is weak. Expanded clones are given a class, and other clones once, few, many or no size at all.

TRBD2	.	TRBV7-9	TRBJ2-5	TGTGCCAGCCCCGAGGACGGGCGGGAGGAGGAGACCCAGTACTTC	CASPEDGREEETQYF
.	.	TRBV4-3	TRBJ2-7	TGCGCCAGCAGCCAAGCGAGGGTCCGGGGCCCCGGGGGCGAGCAGTACTTC	CASSQARVRGPGGEQYF
TRBD1	.	TRBV30	TRBJ2-7	TGTGCCTGGAGCTCGTGGACAGGGACCTACGAGCAGTACTTC	CAWSSWTGTYEQYF
TRBD2	.	TRBV9	TRBJ2-2	TGTGCCAGCAGCGTAGCCCAACGGGGGGCGGGAGGACACACCGGGGAGCTGTTTTTT	CASSVAQRGAGGHTGELFF
.	.	TRBV27	TRBJ1-2	TGTGCCAGCACCACATTTAGCTCTAACTATGGCTACACCTTC	CASTTFSSNYGYTF
TRBD2	.	TRBV15	TRBJ2-2	TGTGCCACCAGCAGAGCCTTAGCGGGAGAAAACACCGGGGAGCTGTTTTTT	CATSRALAGENTGELFF
.	.	TRBV1	TRBJ2-7	TGCACCAGCAGCCAAGCATCTAGCGGGAAATACGAGCAGTACTTC	CTSSQASSGKYEQYF
TRBD1	.	TRBV28	TRBJ2-2	TGTGCCAGCAGTCCCCTGGGAAGGGGGCGCACCGGGGAGCTGTTTTTT	CASSPLGRGRTGELFF
.	few	TRBV4-3	TRBJ2-1	TGCGCCAGCAGCCAAACCCCTGGGAGTAGGTCCGTTAATGAGCAGTTCTTC	CASSQTPGSRSVNEQFF
TRBD2	.	TRBV7-7	TRBJ2-1	TGTGCCAGCAGCCTCCACCTAGCGGGGGACAATGAGCAGTTCTTC	CASSLHLAGDNEQFF
.	.	TRBV7-8	TRBJ1-5	TGTGCCAGCAGCCCCGGGGGGGTGGCCTATCAGCCCCAGCATTTT	CASSPGGVAYQPQHF
.	few	TRBV28	TRBJ1-3	TGTGCCAGCAGCCCTCGGGGATCGGGGGGCGCCGGAAACACCATATATTTT	CASSPRGSGGAGNTIYF
.	.	TRBV5-8	TRBJ2-7	TGTGCCAGCAGCTTGCCCCAAGCGAGCGCAAACTACGAGCAGTACTTC	CASSLPQASANYEQYF
TRBD2	.	TRBV7-8	TRBJ2-7	TGTGCCAGCAGCCCCCGACCCGGGACTAGGACCGACGAGCAGTACTTC	CASSPRPGTRTDEQYF
.	.	TRBV14	TRBJ2-7	TGTGCCAGCAGCCAGGGTGACACCTACGAGCAGTACTTC	CASSQGDTYEQYF
TRBD2	.	TRBV5-1	TRBJ2-7	TGCGCCAGCAGCTTGGATGCAGCGGGAGGGCCAGGAGAGCAGTACTTC	CASSLDAAGGPGEQYF
.	.	TRBV7-4	TRBJ2-1	TGTGCCAGCAGCCCGAACAGTGGGGAGCAGTTCTTC	CASSPNSGEQFF
.	.	TRBV6-1	TRBJ1-1	TGTGCCAGCGGGAGACCCCGGGTCACTGAAGCTTTCTTT	CASGRPRVTEAFF
TRBD2	.	TRBV4-3	TRBJ2-1	TGCGCCAGCAGCCAAGATTGGCAGCGGGAGATGAGGAATGAGCAGTTCTTC	CASSQDWQREMRNEQFF
TRBD1	.	TRBV19	TRBJ2-5	TGTGCCAGTAGTTCTCTCCCCGACAGGGGGCGTGAGACCCAGTACTTC	CASSSLPDRGRETQYF
TRBD2	.	TRBV29-1	TRBJ2-1	TGCAGCGTTCCGCTGGGAGGGCCTTACAATGAGCAGTTCTTC	CSVPLGGPYNEQFF
TRBD1	.	TRBV5-6	TRBJ1-6	TGTGCCAGCAGCTTGGGAGGGGGCAGCTCTAGGAGGTCACCCCTCCACTTT	CASSLGGGSSRRSPLHF
TRBD2	.	TRBV7-6	TRBJ2-7	TGTGCCAGCAGCTTAGCGTTGGCTAGCGGGAGCGGCGAGCAGTACTTC	CASSLALASGSGEQYF
TRBD2	few	TRBV10-3	TRBJ2-1	TGTGCCATCAGTGGGAACAAGGTAGCGGGAGAGTCCTACAATGAGCAGTTCTTC	CAISGNKVAGESYNEQFF
.	.	TRBV4-2	TRBJ1-1	TGTGCCAGCAGCCAAGTGACGGGTTTCCACACTGAAGCTTTCTTT	CASSQVTGFHTEAFF
.	.	TRBV29-1	TRBJ2-1	TGCAGCGCGAGAGAGGATCCCTCCTACAATGAGCAGTTCTTC	CSAREDPSYNEQFF
.	.	TRBV11-2	TRBJ1-2	TGTGCCAGCAGCTTAGGGCGGGACTATGGCTACACCTTC	CASSLGRDYGYTF
.	.	TRBV29-1	TRBJ2-5	TGCAGCGTTGGAGGGCCCCCCGAAGAGACCCAGTACTTC	CSVGGPPEETQYF
.	once	TRBV2	TRBJ1-1	TGTGCCAGCAGGCTCGGGAACACTGAAGCTTTCTTT	CASRLGNTEAFF
TRBD1	few	TRBV6-5	TRBJ1-2	TGTGCCAGCAGTACAGGGGACTATGGCTACACCTTC	CASSTGDYGYTF
TRBD2	.	TRBV7-2	TRBJ2-7	TGTGCCAGCAGCGCCCGAATGCTAGCGGCCTCCTACGAGCAGTACTTC	CASSARMLAASYEQYF
TRBD2	.	TRBV28	TRBJ2-7	TGTGCCAGCAGTTCGGAGCGGGGACCCTACGAGCAGTACTTC	CASSSERGPYEQYF
.	once	TRBV28	TRBJ2-2	TGTGCCAGCAGTCCCATCGGCCGGGGCGGGGAGCTGTTTTTT	CASSPIGRGGELFF
.	few	TRBV6-1	TRBJ1-5	TGTGCCAGCAGTGATCCTAATCAGCCCCAGCATTTT	CASSDPNQPQHF
TRBD1	.	TRBV9	TRBJ1-4	TGTGCCAGCAGCGGACACCGGGACAGCTTTAATGAAAAACTGTTTTTT	CASSGHRDSFNEKLFF
.	.	TRBV4-3	TRBJ2-3	TGCGCCAGCAGCCAACTCCTGGGGGGGGGCTGGGGCACAGATACGCAGTATTTT	CASSQLLGGGWGTDTQYF
TRBD2	.	TRBV7-2	TRBJ2-4	TGTGCCAGCAGCACCGGGACTAGCGGGGGCACTGACATTCAGTACTTC	CASSTGTSGGTDIQYF
TRBD1	.	TRBV10-1	TRBJ2-7	TGCGCCAGCAGTGAGTCGAAGGGGACAGGGGGCGCGGAGCTTCACGAGCAGTACTTC	CASSESKGTGGAELHEQYF
TRBD2	.	TRBV30	TRBJ2-3	TGTGCCTGGGGTCTCGGACTAGCGAAAAACACAGATACGCAGTATTTT	CAWGLGLAKNTDTQYF
.	.	TRBV6-1	TRBJ1-3	TGTGCCAGCAGAGTCCGGTTATTCGGAAACACCATATATTTT	CASRVRLFGNTIYF
TRBD2	.	TRBV10-3	TRBJ2-1	TGTGCCATCAGTGAGTCAGCACTAGCGGCCCATGAGCAGTTCTTC	CAISESALAAHEQFF
TRBD1	.	TRBV7-9	TRBJ2-7	TGTGCCAGCAGCCCCGGGACAGACTTCGCCTACGAGCAGTACTTC	CASSPGTDFAYEQYF
TRBD2	few	TRBV5-1	TRBJ2-7	TGCGCCAGCAGCTCTGAGTGGCAGCGGGAGGCCCCCTACGAGCAGTACTTC	CASSSEWQREAPYEQYF
.	.	TRBV14	TRBJ2-1	TGTGCCAGCAGCGGGACCGGAGCGGGCAACAATGAGCAGTTCTTC	CASSGTGAGNNEQFF
TRBD2	.	TRBV4-1	TRBJ2-5	TGCGCCAGCAGCCAAGGGACTAGCCCTTCAGAGACCCAGTACTTC	CASSQGTSPSETQYF
TRBD1	few	TRBV6-5	TRBJ1-5	TGTGCCAGCAGTACGGACAGGGTTGGGCAGCCCCAGCATTTT	CASSTDRVGQPQHF
TRBD2	.	TRBV4-3	TRBJ2-5	TGCGCCAGCAGCCAAACTGATAGCGGGACGTTGGAGACCCAGTACTTC	CASSQTDSGTLETQYF
.	.	TRBV15	TRBJ1-1	TGTGCCACCAGCAGGGGCCGGGACTGGAACACTGAAGCTTTCTTT	CATSRGRDWNTEAFF
TRBD2	.	TRBV4-1	TRBJ2-5	TGCGCCAGCAGCCAAAAACTAGCGGCCCAAGAGACCCAGTACTTC	CASSQKLAAQETQYF